This T cell receptor (beta chain) originates from a study of T cell changes during pregnancy in multiple sclerosis. Germline V gives CDR1 GTSNPN, CDR2 SVGIG (reference sequence). The CDR3 loop spans 13 amino acids. The V and J ends lost 0 bases and 4 bases respectively, with 9 bases between them. Profiling relied on immunoSEQ multiplex PCR, and the TCRdb table lists in-frame clones only, not all of them. The table has about 70,000 clones, 90% to 95% seen once. V and J are TRBV30 and TRBJ1-2; D unclear. The clonotype originates from a female donor with multiple sclerosis, enrolled in a pregnancy study. The starting material was peripheral blood, obtained in the third trimester of pregnancy. The CDR3 loop reads CAWSVDLPYGYTF. CDR3 in DNA: TGTGCCTGGAGTGTTGATCTACCCTATGGCTACACCTTC.